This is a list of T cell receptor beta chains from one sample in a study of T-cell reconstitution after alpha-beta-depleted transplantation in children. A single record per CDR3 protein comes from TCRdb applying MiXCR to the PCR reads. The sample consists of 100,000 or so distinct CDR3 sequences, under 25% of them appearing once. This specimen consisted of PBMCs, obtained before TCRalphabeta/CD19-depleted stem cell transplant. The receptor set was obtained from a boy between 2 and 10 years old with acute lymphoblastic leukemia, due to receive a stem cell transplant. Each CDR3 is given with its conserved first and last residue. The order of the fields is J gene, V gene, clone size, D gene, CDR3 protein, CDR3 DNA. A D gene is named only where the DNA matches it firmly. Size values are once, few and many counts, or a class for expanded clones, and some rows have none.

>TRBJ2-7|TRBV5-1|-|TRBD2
CASSNSGGPFSEQYF
TGCGCCAGCAGTAATTCGGGGGGGCCCTTTTCGGAGCAGTACTTC
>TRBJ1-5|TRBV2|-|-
CASSEGSGLRAFQPQHF
TGTGCCAGCAGTGAGGGATCCGGGCTGAGGGCGTTTCAGCCCCAGCATTTT
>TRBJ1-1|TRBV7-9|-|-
CASSLWPAAFF
TGTGCCAGCAGCTTATGGCCCGCCGCTTTCTTT
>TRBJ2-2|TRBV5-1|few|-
CASSLTDTGELFF
TGCGCCAGCAGCCTGACGGACACCGGGGAGCTGTTTTTT
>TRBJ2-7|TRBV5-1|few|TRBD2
CASSLFAGVGYEQYF
TGCGCCAGCAGCTTGTTCGCGGGAGTCGGTTACGAGCAGTACTTC
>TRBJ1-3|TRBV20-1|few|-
CSANPLGSGNTIYF
TGCAGTGCTAATCCGCTGGGCTCTGGAAACACCATATATTTT
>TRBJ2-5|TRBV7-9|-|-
CASSLASGAETQYF
TGTGCCAGCAGCTTAGCTAGCGGCGCAGAGACCCAGTACTTC
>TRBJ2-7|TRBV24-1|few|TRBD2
CATSDLAGDEQYF
TGTGCCACCAGTGATTTGGCGGGGGACGAGCAGTACTTC
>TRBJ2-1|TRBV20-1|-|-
CSATDWNEQFF
TGCAGTGCTACCGACTGGAATGAGCAGTTCTTC
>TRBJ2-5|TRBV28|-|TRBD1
CASSSAGQGRGQETQYF
TGTGCCAGCAGTTCCGCGGGACAGGGGAGGGGGCAAGAGACCCAGTACTTC
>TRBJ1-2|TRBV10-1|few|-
CASSEREGRGDGYTF
TGCGCCAGCAGTGAGAGAGAGGGGCGGGGGGATGGCTACACCTTC
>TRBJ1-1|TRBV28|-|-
CASKVGETEAFF
TGTGCCAGCAAGGTCGGGGAGACTGAAGCTTTCTTT
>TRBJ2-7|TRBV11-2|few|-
CASSAVGAAETFFSYEQYF
TGTGCCAGCAGCGCCGTGGGGGCAGCCGAAACCTTTTTCTCCTACGAGCAGTACTTC
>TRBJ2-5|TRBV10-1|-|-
CASSEYADTGKETQYF
TGCGCCAGCAGTGAGTACGCAGACACAGGGAAAGAGACCCAGTACTTC
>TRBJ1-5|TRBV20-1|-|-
CSARDPLGLGSNQPQHF
TGCAGTGCTAGAGATCCCCTTGGGCTTGGTAGCAATCAGCCCCAGCATTTT
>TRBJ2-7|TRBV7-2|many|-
CASSLGERYEQYF
TGTGCCAGCAGCTTGGGGGAACGCTACGAGCAGTACTTC
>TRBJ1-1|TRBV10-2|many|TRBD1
CASSDRGLRAEAFF
TGCGCCAGCAGTGATAGGGGGCTGCGGGCTGAAGCTTTCTTT